A single sample is the source of the 30 T cell receptor beta chains below, sequenced in a study of Graves' ophthalmopathy and Graves' hyperthyroidism. From RNA, the CDR3 regions of TCR beta chains were amplified and sequenced. RT-PCR with HTBI primers came first, then second-round multiplex PCR. Each CDR3 protein gets one entry after TCRdb re-called the multiplex PCR reads with MiXCR. This repertoire shows about 400,000 distinct CDR3 sequences, around 16% found once; its top ten account for 1.6%. The sequenced material came from peripheral blood. Receptors originate from a young woman with Graves' ophthalmopathy.

This clonotype came up many times. This chain connects TRBV5-1 to TRBJ1-5; 9 nucleotides line up with TRBD1. Germline V CDR1 and CDR2: SGHRS, YFSETQ. The CDR3 sequence is 15 residues long. Trimming at V came to 4 bases and at J to 6 bases, leaving 8 bases not matched to a gene. The CDR3 DNA reads as TGCGCCAGCAGCGAAACCGGGACAGGGAGTCAGCCCCAGCATTTT. This sequence encodes CASSETGTGSQPQHF.

This clonotype was counted at least ten times. The chain carries TRBV20-1 and TRBJ2-2; D gene ambiguous. The CDR3 loop spans 14 amino acids. Trimming left V 1 base short and J 4 bases short, with 10 bases between. CDR1 is DFQATT, CDR2 SNEGSKA, per germline (reference sequence). CDR3 sequence: CSARASSGTGELFF. In DNA, the CDR3 is TGCAGTGCTAGAGCCTCGTCGGGCACCGGGGAGCTGTTTTTT.

This clonotype was counted only a few times. J is TRBJ2-7 and V is TRBV12-3 or TRBV12-4; no clear D gene. CDR3 size: 14 residues. V was trimmed by 6 bases and J by 1 base, leaving 13 bases between them. The CDR3 region is CASRQDRASYEQYF. In DNA form, the CDR3 reads TGTGCCAGCAGGCAGGACCGCGCATCCTACGAGCAGTACTTC.

The gene calls are TRBV7-8 and TRBJ2-5; no definite D call. This CDR3 spans 15 amino acids. Trimming removed 1 base at V and 0 bases at J, with 9 bases between. CDR1 is SGHVS and CDR2 is FQNEAQ in the germline V gene. For the CDR3, the DNA is TGTGCCAGCAGCTTAGAATCCCTGTACCAAGAGACCCAGTACTTC. Its translation: CASSLESLYQETQYF.

This clonotype appeared many times. The J gene is TRBJ2-7, the V gene TRBV6-1; 7 nucleotides align to TRBD1. The germline gives CDR1 MNHNS, CDR2 SASEGT. V shed 6 bases, J shed 2 bases, and the junction held 10 bases outside the gene matches. There are 15 residues in the CDR3. Here the CDR3 DNA reads TGTGCCAGCAGCGACCGGCCAGGGGGAACCTACGAGCAGTACTTC. It codes for CASSDRPGGTYEQYF.

The chain recombines TRBV4-2 with TRBJ2-5, with unresolved D. CDR1 and CDR2 (germline): LGHNA, YNFKEQ. Trimming left V 0 bases short and J 4 bases short, with 21 bases between. This CDR3 region has 18 residues. In DNA, the CDR3 is TGTGCCAGCAGCCAAGATCGGAATTTTCAGTATGACCCAGAGACCCAGTACTTC. It yields the protein CASSQDRNFQYDPETQYF.

This clonotype was counted at least ten times. The chain carries TRBV30 and TRBJ1-6; D unresolved. Trimming took off 5 bases at V and 8 bases at J, with 13 bases between the two ends. Germline CDR1 and CDR2: GTSNPN and SVGIG (reference sequence). The length of the CDR3 is 13 residues. The CDR3 coding sequence is TGTGCCTGGGAGGGAGGGCGGTATTCACCCCTCCACTTT. It specifies CAWEGGRYSPLHF.

This clonotype was detected only a few times. The junction departs from germline at one end; a sequencing error may be responsible. The genes are TRBV6-1 and TRBJ2-7; 12 nucleotides match TRBD2. CDR1 and CDR2 from the germline V gene are MNHNS and SASEGT. This CDR3 has 14 residues. The CDR3 DNA follows: TGTGCCAGCAGTGAAGGACCTAGCGGGAGGGCGAGGCACTTC. It yields the protein CASSEGPSGRARHF.

This chain connects TRBV27 to TRBJ2-7, with 8 bases lining up with TRBD1. Germline assignment: CDR1 MNHEY and CDR2 SMNVEV (reference sequence). The CDR3 runs to 14 residues. The V and J ends lost 5 bases and 7 bases, in that order; junction bases with no gene match: 10. The CDR3 DNA is TGTGCCAGCAGTGGATCGGGACAGGTTGCAGAGCAGTACTTC. Its translation: CASSGSGQVAEQYF.

A remark on this clonotype: This may be a read error, as it is one base from a much larger clone. In this CDR3 the conserved last residue, phenylalanine or tryptophan, is missing, so a read error is likely. The chain joins TRBV19 to TRBJ2-5, with TRBD1 matching over 10 bases. The CDR3 sequence is 13 residues long. Germline V CDR1 and CDR2: LNHDA, SQIVND (reference sequence). J gave up 5 bases and V 8 bases, and 5 bases lay outside the gene matches. CDR3 nucleotide sequence: TGTGCCAGTGCGGGACAGGGGATTGAGACCCAGTACTGC. This codes for CASAGQGIETQYC.

This chain links TRBV7-9 with TRBJ2-6; D call uncertain. The V gene lost 5 bases and the J gene lost 0 bases, with 8 bases spanning the gap. The CDR3 loop spans 15 amino acids. Germline CDR1 SEHNR, CDR2 FQNEAQ (reference sequence). The CDR3 here is CASSAGTSGANVLTF. CDR3 DNA sequence: TGTGCCAGCAGCGCCGGCACCTCTGGGGCCAACGTCCTGACTTTC.

V is TRBV12-3 or TRBV12-4 and J is TRBJ2-2; 10 bases match TRBD2. The CDR3 has 18 amino acids. Losses at the gene ends were 6 bases for V and 3 bases for J; bases not matched to a gene: 13. The DNA of the CDR3 is TGTGCCAGCAGCCGGGTGAAAGCGGGAGGGCCGGACACCGGGGAGCTGTTTTTT. This encodes CASSRVKAGGPDTGELFF.

This clonotype was counted ten times or more. This sequence joins TRBV7-2 and TRBJ1-5; the D is unclear. Germline values: CDR1 SGHTA, CDR2 FQGNSA. The CDR3 runs 13 residues. V lost 4 bases to trimming and J lost 7 bases, with 11 bases between them. This CDR3 reads CASSWARRQPQHF. In DNA form, the CDR3 reads TGTGCCAGCAGCTGGGCCAGAAGACAGCCCCAGCATTTT.

This clonotype was seen at least ten times. This sequence joins TRBV4-2 and TRBJ2-2, with 11 nucleotides matching TRBD2. With 4 bases clipped from V and 4 bases from J, the junction kept 11 bases outside the gene matches. CDR3 size: 18 residues. Germline CDR1 and CDR2: LGHNA and YNFKEQ. The CDR3 sequence is CASSPPAGTSGTTGELFF. In DNA, the CDR3 is TGTGCCAGCAGCCCACCTGCCGGGACTAGCGGTACCACCGGGGAGCTGTTTTTT.

This clonotype was seen ten or more times. This chain links TRBV7-2 with TRBJ1-5; D not resolved. Germline CDR1 and CDR2: SGHTA and FQGNSA. This CDR3 has 14 amino acids. Trimming took off 5 bases at V and 6 bases at J, with 14 bases between the two ends. The CDR3 sequence is CASSDNLGFQPQHF. Written as DNA, the CDR3 is TGTGCCAGCAGCGACAACCTCGGGTTTCAGCCCCAGCATTTT.

Ten or more counts support this clonotype. V and J are TRBV29-1 and TRBJ1-2; D is ambiguous. The CDR3 loop spans 14 amino acids. Germline V gene sequence: CDR1 SQVTM, CDR2 ANQGSEA. Trimming stripped 4 bases from V and 4 bases from J, with 16 bases between. The CDR3 here is CSVGGGPATYGYTF. The DNA for the CDR3 is TGCAGCGTTGGGGGAGGGCCAGCTACCTATGGCTACACCTTC.

V gene TRBV18 combines with J gene TRBJ2-7; D may be TRBD2 (6 bases). This CDR3 is built from 16 residues. Germline CDR1 and CDR2: KGHSH and LQKENI. The germline V and J ends were trimmed by 0 bases and 3 bases, with 15 bases remaining between them. Here the CDR3 reads CASSPPRRATFYEQYF. In nucleotides, the CDR3 is TGTGCCAGCTCACCACCGAGGAGGGCGACCTTCTACGAGCAGTACTTC.

A few counts support this clonotype. The genes are TRBV7-2 and TRBJ2-7; no definite D call. CDR3 length equals 13 residues. V was pared by 5 bases and J by 7 bases, with 15 bases between. Germline CDR1 is SGHTA and CDR2 is FQGNSA. Written as DNA, the CDR3 is TGTGCCAGCAGCCAGATACCCCACAATGAGCAGTACTTC. Residues: CASSQIPHNEQYF. Filled out from reference TRBV7-2 and TRBJ2-7, the complete variable domain reads GAGVSQSPSNKVTEKGKDVELRCDPISGHTALYWYRQSLGQGLEFLIYFQGNSAPDKSGLPSDRFSAERTGGSVSTLTIQRTQQEDSAVYLCASSQIPHNEQYFGPGTRLTVT.

This clonotype came up many times. The V gene is TRBV12-3 or TRBV12-4, the J gene TRBJ2-7; a possible D gene is TRBD2 (6 bases). Deletions cut 7 bases from V and 3 bases from J, with 16 bases between. The CDR3 has 14 residues. CDR3 coding DNA: TGTGCCAGCACGGGACCCCCGGACTACTACGAGCAGTACTTC. It translates to CASTGPPDYYEQYF.

This clonotype has ten or more counts. The chain links TRBV3-1 to TRBJ1-1; TRBD1 matches at 8 bases. CDR1 and CDR2 from the germline V gene are LGHDT and YNNKEL (reference sequence). Unmatched junction bases numbered 3, after V lost 1 base and J lost 5 bases. This CDR3 spans 14 amino acids. In DNA, the CDR3 is TGTGCCAGCAGCCAAGGGACAGGGAGTACTGAAGCTTTCTTT. This sequence encodes CASSQGTGSTEAFF.

Here the CDR3 reads CASSLRHYTEAFF. DNA for the CDR3: TGTGCCAGCAGTTTACGGCACTACACTGAAGCTTTCTTT. The chain links TRBV12-3 or TRBV12-4 to TRBJ1-1; D remains unclear. V lost 2 bases, J lost 3 bases, and 7 bases lay in between. The CDR3 loop spans 13 amino acids.

This clonotype was counted at least ten times. CDR3 coding DNA: TGTGCCAGCAGCAATGCCACTGAAGCTTTCTTT. Translating it yields CASSNATEAFF. This rearrangement joins TRBV11-3 to TRBJ1-1, with D unresolved. The CDR3 is 11 residues long. In germline, CDR1 is SGHNT, CDR2 YENEEA. V was trimmed by 5 bases and J by 4 bases, leaving 5 bases between them.

This clonotype occurred a few times. V and J are TRBV7-9 and TRBJ1-2; 8 nucleotides match TRBD1. The CDR3 is 15 residues long. J gave up 2 bases and V 0 bases, and 2 bases lay outside the gene matches. Germline-derived CDR1 and CDR2 are SEHNR and FQNEAQ (reference sequence). In nucleotides, the CDR3 is TGTGCCAGCAGCTTAGCGACAGGGGCCAACTATGGCTACACCTTC. Its translation: CASSLATGANYGYTF.

The rearrangement joins TRBV7-2 to TRBJ2-5, with 10 positions matching TRBD2. Germline V CDR1 and CDR2: SGHTA, FQGNSA. Trimming removed 2 bases from V and 5 bases from J; junction bases left unmatched: 8. The CDR3 is 16 residues long. The CDR3: CASSLFAASGGETQYF. In DNA form, the CDR3 reads TGTGCCAGCAGCTTATTTGCGGCTAGCGGGGGTGAGACCCAGTACTTC.

In its sample, this clonotype was seen many times. The chain links TRBV28 to TRBJ1-1, with TRBD1 matching 7 bases. The CDR3 totals 13 residues. Germline-derived CDR1 and CDR2 are MDHEN and SYDVKM. The V and J ends lost 3 bases and 7 bases, in that order; junction bases with no gene match: 5. CDR3 protein: CASSFNRGREAFF. DNA of the CDR3: TGTGCCAGCAGTTTCAACAGGGGCCGTGAAGCTTTCTTT.

This clonotype has ten or more counts. The CDR3 is CASSQDGGRVTNTGELFF. CDR3 coding DNA: TGCGCCAGCAGCCAAGATGGAGGCAGGGTAACGAACACCGGGGAGCTGTTTTTT. The rearrangement joins TRBV4-3 to TRBJ2-2; D possibly matches TRBD1 or TRBD2 (5 bases each). This CDR3 is built from 18 residues. Germline V gene sequence: CDR1 LGHNA, CDR2 YSLEER. Trimming shortened V by 0 bases and J by 0 bases, and 14 bases separated the two germline ends.

The sample holds many counts of this clonotype. The V gene is TRBV6-2 or TRBV6-3, the J gene TRBJ1-5; 9 bases match TRBD1. The germline V gene has CDR1 MNHEY and CDR2 SVGEGT. There are 18 residues in the CDR3. The V segment lost 6 bases and the J segment 4 bases; nucleotides outside the gene matches: 16. The CDR3 is CASSPVGQGVFRNQPQHF. The CDR3 region has the DNA TGTGCCAGCAGCCCCGTGGGACAGGGCGTTTTTAGGAATCAGCCCCAGCATTTT.

This clonotype showed up many times. This chain joins TRBV28 and TRBJ1-1, with D perhaps matching TRBD1 (6 bases). The CDR3 covers 14 residues. Germline V lookup: CDR1 MDHEN, CDR2 SYDVKM. Trimming stripped 4 bases from V and 0 bases from J, with 9 bases between. CDR3 loop: CASSWGLMNTEAFF. The CDR3 region has the DNA TGTGCCAGCAGTTGGGGGCTGATGAACACTGAAGCTTTCTTT.

This clonotype was seen at least ten times. The V gene is TRBV4-2, the J gene TRBJ2-7; TRBD1 aligns across 9 bases. The V gene end was trimmed by 6 bases and the J gene end by 7 bases; junction bases not matched to a gene: 10. Germline assignment: CDR1 LGHNA and CDR2 YNFKEQ. This CDR3 is 14 amino acids long. The CDR3 loop is CASSRGQGAQEQYF. The CDR3 DNA is TGTGCCAGCAGTCGGGGACAGGGAGCGCAAGAGCAGTACTTC.

In its sample, this clonotype was seen once. A read error is possible here, since a much larger clone lies one base away. The chain links TRBV20-1 to TRBJ2-7; 7 nucleotides match TRBD1. Germline CDR1 and CDR2: DFQATT and SNEGSKA (reference sequence). The CDR3 runs to 15 residues. As DNA, the CDR3 is TGCAGTGCTAGAGCTATACAGGGGAGTTACCACGAGCTGTACTTC. Translating it yields CSARAIQGSYHELYF.